Given below is one TCR beta chain in context. The ends were cut back, 8 bases at V and 3 bases at J, with 8 bases in the middle. This CDR3 contains 12 residues. The data originate from a study of CD8 T cells in Susac syndrome. RNA amounts of about 0.45 to 1 ug underwent reverse transcription with random hexamers. By means of immunoSEQ multiplex PCR, TCR beta CDR3 spanning 54 Vbeta and 13 Jbeta underwent amplification. TCRdb re-called the immunoSEQ multiplex PCR reads with MiXCR, one entry per CDR3 protein. The data show about 160,000 distinct CDR3 sequences, approximately 92% seen once. The sequence was collected from a human donor in good health. Specimen: CD4+ T cells from PBMCs. V usage is TRBV12-3 or TRBV12-4 and J usage is TRBJ1-5; D is undetermined. The CDR3 coding sequence is TGTGCCAGCGGACTAGTCAATCAGCCCCAGCATTTT. The encoded protein is CASGLVNQPQHF.